The rows below give T cell receptor beta chains drawn from one sample of a study of CD8+ T cells in alopecia areata. The assay was immunoSEQ multiplex PCR, and TCRdb's table has in-frame clones only and misses some. The data contain under 130,000 clones, about 60% of them singletons. The sample comprised CD4+ T cells sorted from blood. These receptors were collected from a human donor in good health. The conserved cysteine and the conserved F or W are not part of the CDR3 here. Fields, in order: V gene, J gene, clone size, CDR3 protein. Clone sizes are given selectively: once, few, many, or a class where the clone is expanded.

V gene: TRBV11-2
J gene: TRBJ2-1
clone size: -
CDR3 protein: ASSSGQAYNEQF

V gene: TRBV6-6
J gene: TRBJ1-5
clone size: -
CDR3 protein: ASSRDSNQPQH

V gene: TRBV27
J gene: TRBJ1-5
clone size: -
CDR3 protein: ASSLSVGGAGQPQH

V gene: TRBV30
J gene: TRBJ1-2
clone size: once
CDR3 protein: AWSGGYGYT

V gene: TRBV19
J gene: TRBJ1-4
clone size: few
CDR3 protein: ASSGTGGGKLF

V gene: TRBV7-6
J gene: TRBJ2-2
clone size: -
CDR3 protein: ASSLDFAGTGELF

V gene: TRBV25-1
J gene: TRBJ2-5
clone size: once
CDR3 protein: ASSAREGETQY

V gene: TRBV28
J gene: TRBJ2-7
clone size: -
CDR3 protein: ASTRGGYEQY

V gene: TRBV27
J gene: TRBJ1-5
clone size: -
CDR3 protein: ASRKTDNQPQH

V gene: TRBV7-8
J gene: TRBJ1-6
clone size: few
CDR3 protein: ASSLSPGQGDSPLH

V gene: TRBV29-1
J gene: TRBJ1-2
clone size: -
CDR3 protein: SVGGRYGYT

V gene: TRBV18
J gene: TRBJ1-1
clone size: many
CDR3 protein: ASSPAVPGGNTEAF

V gene: TRBV29-1
J gene: TRBJ2-2
clone size: -
CDR3 protein: SATGTGGFGELF

V gene: TRBV29-1
J gene: TRBJ2-1
clone size: few
CDR3 protein: SVGQGAGEQF

V gene: TRBV23-1
J gene: TRBJ1-1
clone size: few
CDR3 protein: ASSQGEAF

V gene: TRBV4-1
J gene: TRBJ2-2
clone size: -
CDR3 protein: ASSRGQTNTGELF

V gene: TRBV18
J gene: TRBJ1-1
clone size: -
CDR3 protein: ASSPGLYPGGAGTEAF

V gene: TRBV28
J gene: TRBJ2-1
clone size: -
CDR3 protein: ASTGAFSYNEQF

V gene: TRBV30
J gene: TRBJ2-2
clone size: few
CDR3 protein: AWRGTRGGGELF

V gene: TRBV27
J gene: TRBJ1-4
clone size: -
CDR3 protein: ASRSESNLF

V gene: TRBV29-1
J gene: TRBJ2-2
clone size: -
CDR3 protein: SVLGTSITGELF

V gene: TRBV29-1
J gene: TRBJ2-1
clone size: few
CDR3 protein: SVRGGQGHNEQF

V gene: TRBV6-1
J gene: TRBJ1-2
clone size: -
CDR3 protein: ASVGQAHYGYT

V gene: TRBV30
J gene: TRBJ2-5
clone size: -
CDR3 protein: AWSPGVDKTQY

V gene: TRBV25-1
J gene: TRBJ1-1
clone size: -
CDR3 protein: ASSLPLEYAEAF

V gene: TRBV28
J gene: TRBJ1-2
clone size: few
CDR3 protein: ASSLRLTSYGYT

V gene: TRBV13
J gene: TRBJ2-7
clone size: -
CDR3 protein: ASSYGRVTTYEQY

V gene: TRBV7-8
J gene: TRBJ2-3
clone size: -
CDR3 protein: ASSRGLADGTDTQY

V gene: TRBV5-4
J gene: TRBJ2-7
clone size: -
CDR3 protein: ASSLWQGDEQY

V gene: TRBV7-2
J gene: TRBJ2-2
clone size: -
CDR3 protein: ASSFSGGDTGELF

V gene: TRBV29-1
J gene: TRBJ1-2
clone size: few
CDR3 protein: SVVEGNYGYT

V gene: TRBV27
J gene: TRBJ2-7
clone size: -
CDR3 protein: ASSLFVGAYEQY

V gene: TRBV4-2
J gene: TRBJ2-5
clone size: -
CDR3 protein: ASSQDHVGETQY

V gene: TRBV30
J gene: TRBJ2-2
clone size: -
CDR3 protein: AWRDPTWVVGTGELF

V gene: TRBV28
J gene: TRBJ2-1
clone size: -
CDR3 protein: ASSCPLTRGGSVCSYNEQF

V gene: TRBV27
J gene: TRBJ1-5
clone size: many
CDR3 protein: ATQRGGGGGQPQH

V gene: TRBV2
J gene: TRBJ2-3
clone size: medium-sized
CDR3 protein: ASKGDADTQY

V gene: TRBV19
J gene: TRBJ2-7
clone size: -
CDR3 protein: ASSSSGTGSYEQY

V gene: TRBV30
J gene: TRBJ2-7
clone size: -
CDR3 protein: AWRVRGGTYEQY

V gene: TRBV6-5
J gene: TRBJ2-7
clone size: -
CDR3 protein: ARWRGPTYEQY

V gene: TRBV29-1
J gene: TRBJ1-2
clone size: -
CDR3 protein: SAGSTAGYGYT

V gene: TRBV2
J gene: TRBJ1-1
clone size: -
CDR3 protein: ASSLAGNTEAF

V gene: TRBV19
J gene: TRBJ2-2
clone size: -
CDR3 protein: ASYPRDRGRYTGELF

V gene: TRBV5-6
J gene: TRBJ2-5
clone size: few
CDR3 protein: ASSLGDLTQY

V gene: TRBV7-2
J gene: TRBJ1-5
clone size: few
CDR3 protein: ASSANRVGNQPQH

V gene: TRBV7-2
J gene: TRBJ2-3
clone size: few
CDR3 protein: ASSLGGTRRNTQY

V gene: TRBV2
J gene: TRBJ1-5
clone size: few
CDR3 protein: ASTWTENQPQH

V gene: TRBV7-2
J gene: TRBJ1-1
clone size: few
CDR3 protein: ASSPRQGFAFTEAF

V gene: TRBV2
J gene: TRBJ2-5
clone size: -
CDR3 protein: ASSLGGGQETQY

V gene: TRBV30
J gene: TRBJ1-1
clone size: few
CDR3 protein: AWSVQVGTEAF

V gene: TRBV6-1
J gene: TRBJ2-2
clone size: -
CDR3 protein: ASSARRVMNTGELF

V gene: TRBV27
J gene: TRBJ1-1
clone size: -
CDR3 protein: ASSLRTGGPEAF

V gene: TRBV5-6
J gene: TRBJ2-2
clone size: once
CDR3 protein: ASSLVWGPIGELF